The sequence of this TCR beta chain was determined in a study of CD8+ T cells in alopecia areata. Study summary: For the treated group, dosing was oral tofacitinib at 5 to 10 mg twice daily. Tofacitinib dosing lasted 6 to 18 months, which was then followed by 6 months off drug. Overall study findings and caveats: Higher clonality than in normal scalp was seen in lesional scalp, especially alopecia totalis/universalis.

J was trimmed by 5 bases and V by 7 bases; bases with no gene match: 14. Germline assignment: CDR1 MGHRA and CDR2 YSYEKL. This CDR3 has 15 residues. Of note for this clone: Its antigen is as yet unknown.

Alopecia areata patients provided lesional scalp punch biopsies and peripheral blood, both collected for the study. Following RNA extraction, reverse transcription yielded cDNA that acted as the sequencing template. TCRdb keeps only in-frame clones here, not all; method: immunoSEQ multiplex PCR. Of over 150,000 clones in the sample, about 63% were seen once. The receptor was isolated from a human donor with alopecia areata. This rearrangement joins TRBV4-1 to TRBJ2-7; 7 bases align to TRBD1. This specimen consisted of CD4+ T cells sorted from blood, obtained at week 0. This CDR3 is CASTPTGKIVNEQYF. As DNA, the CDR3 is TGCGCCAGCACCCCGACAGGGAAAATCGTCAACGAGCAGTACTTC.